These 17 T cell receptor beta chains share one sample of origin, sequenced in a study of blood T cell repertoires in COVID-19. Clones were sequenced by immunoSEQ multiplex PCR, and TCRdb holds only the in-frame ones, with some missing. The sample consists of about 260,000 clones, around 89% of them appearing once. Sequenced: peripheral blood. The receptors shown here come from a man aged 55-75 years who had recovered from COVID-19.

The rearrangement uses TRBV5-3 and TRBJ2-5; 8 nucleotides line up with TRBD2. TRBV5-3 is placed among ORFs of uncertain function. The V and J ends lost 3 bases and 0 bases, in that order; junction bases with no gene match: 7. The CDR3 covers 16 residues. CDR3 sequence reads: CARSYRTSTDQETQYF. The CDR3 nucleotides are TGTGCCAGAAGCTACCGGACTAGCACCGACCAAGAGACCCAGTACTTC.

The gene calls are TRBV4-2 and TRBJ2-2, with TRBD1 matching 7 bases. Per the germline V gene, CDR1 is LGHNA and CDR2 is YNFKEQ. V was pared by 4 bases and J by 0 bases, with 2 bases of the junction left unmatched. This CDR3 is built from 15 residues. CDR3 amino acids: CASSRGQTNTGELFF. In nucleotides, the CDR3 is TGTGCCAGCAGCCGGGGACAGACGAACACCGGGGAGCTGTTTTTT.

The DNA for the CDR3 is TGTGCCAGCAGCGTAGCGGGAGAGTATGGCTACACCTTC. Encoded protein: CASSVAGEYGYTF. This rearrangement joins TRBV9 to TRBJ1-2; D is ambiguous. Germline loops: CDR1 SGDLS, CDR2 YYNGEE. Trimming left V 0 bases short and J 5 bases short, with 8 bases between. This CDR3 has 13 residues.

The chain joins TRBV6-1 to TRBJ1-5, with D uncertain. Trimming removed 3 bases from V and 3 bases from J, with 3 bases in between. The CDR3 is 12 amino acids. CDR1 and CDR2 (germline): MNHNS, SASEGT. The DNA for the CDR3 is TGTGCCAGCAGTGATCTCAATCAGCCCCAGCATTTT. It encodes CASSDLNQPQHF.

The chain recombines TRBV6-5 with TRBJ2-3; 10 bases fit TRBD2. CDR3 length: 15 residues. Per the germline V gene, CDR1 is MNHEY and CDR2 is SVGAGI. The V gene end was trimmed by 2 bases and the J gene end by 5 bases; junction bases not matched to a gene: 4. The CDR3 region is CASSYDSGGLDTQYF. The CDR3 DNA follows: TGTGCCAGCAGTTACGATAGCGGGGGGTTAGATACGCAGTATTTT.

V usage is TRBV5-4 and J usage is TRBJ2-2; D might be TRBD2 (5 bases). Looked up from germline, CDR1 is SGHNT and CDR2 is YYREEE (reference sequence). Trimming removed 2 bases from V and 4 bases from J, with 9 bases in between. The CDR3 loop spans 14 amino acids. The DNA for the CDR3 is TGTGCCAGCAGCTTCTGGGAGTCCACCGGGGAGCTGTTTTTT. The encoded protein is CASSFWESTGELFF.

The chain links TRBV27 to TRBJ2-3; D is possibly TRBD2 (7 bases). This CDR3 is built from 16 residues. CDR1 is MNHEY and CDR2 is SMNVEV in the germline V gene (reference sequence). Trimming cost V 5 bases and J 0 bases, with 15 bases left between them. The CDR3 is CASSHRGGFSTDTQYF. CDR3 nucleotides: TGTGCCAGCAGTCACCGCGGGGGCTTTAGCACAGATACGCAGTATTTT.

V and J are TRBV30 and TRBJ2-2; D is possibly TRBD1 (5 bases). The germline gives CDR1 GTSNPN, CDR2 SVGIG (reference sequence). CDR3 length equals 15 residues. Trimming took 4 bases from V and 4 from J, leaving 16 bases between them. The CDR3 loop is CAWKGVQLLTGELFF. CDR3 bases: TGTGCCTGGAAAGGGGTTCAGTTGCTCACCGGGGAGCTGTTTTTT. The full variable domain, its missing parts supplied by reference TRBV30 and TRBJ2-2, is SQTIHQWPATLVQPVGSPLSLECTVEGTSNPNLYWYRQAAGRGLQLLFYSVGIGQISSEVPQNLSASRPQDRQFILSSKKLLLSDSGFYLCAWKGVQLLTGELFFGEGSRLTVL.

This rearrangement joins TRBV2 to TRBJ2-5; D is perhaps TRBD1 (6 bases). The CDR3 is made up of 14 amino acids. The germline V gene encodes CDR1 SNHLY and CDR2 FYNNEI. The germline V and J ends were trimmed by 3 bases and 2 bases, with 10 bases remaining between them. This chain's CDR3 is CASSEADSQETQYF. CDR3 in DNA: TGTGCCAGCAGTGAGGCGGACAGTCAAGAGACCCAGTACTTC.

The V call is TRBV5-1, the J call TRBJ2-3; TRBD1 is a possible D gene (5 bases). Trimming shortened V by 0 bases and J by 5 bases, and 10 bases separated the two germline ends. Germline assignment: CDR1 SGHRS and CDR2 YFSETQ. The CDR3 is 14 amino acids. The CDR3 sequence is CASSLGTMVDTQYF. The CDR3 bases are TGCGCCAGCAGCTTGGGGACAATGGTAGATACGCAGTATTTT.

This clone showed up just a few times. The rearrangement joins TRBV29-1 to TRBJ2-2; 10 nucleotides line up with TRBD1. V lost 7 bases to trimming and J lost 3 bases; unmatched junction nucleotides: 5. Germline-derived CDR1 and CDR2 are SQVTM and ANQGSEA. The CDR3 is made up of 14 amino acids. CDR3 coding DNA: TGCAGCGCCCGACAGGGGGCCGACACCGGGGAGCTGTTTTTT. Its protein product is CSARQGADTGELFF.

V and J are TRBV3-1 (or the pseudogene TRBV3-2) and TRBJ2-1; D might be TRBD2 (6 bases). CDR1 is LGHDT and CDR2 is YNNKEL in the germline V gene (reference sequence). The length of the CDR3 is 17 residues. V lost 4 bases to trimming and J lost 6 bases, with 22 bases between them. CDR3 sequence reads: CASSLVTGLTLGNEQFF. CDR3 sequence (DNA): TGTGCCAGCAGCCTGGTAACGGGACTTACCCTGGGCAATGAGCAGTTCTTC.

The V gene is TRBV7-3, the J gene TRBJ2-1; 8 bases line up with TRBD1. J lost 4 bases, V lost 5 bases, and 7 bases had no gene match. The CDR3 totals 15 residues. In germline, CDR1 is SGHTA, CDR2 FQGTGA. CDR3 bases: TGTGCCAGCAGCCCAGGGGGCATGAATTACAATGAGCAGTTCTTC. Translated: CASSPGGMNYNEQFF.

The J gene is TRBJ1-1, the V gene TRBV2; no clear D gene. The CDR3 has 13 amino acids. Germline CDR1 is SNHLY and CDR2 is FYNNEI. Trimming removed 6 bases at V and 0 bases at J, with 8 bases between. The CDR3 spells CASRNHMNTEAFF. In DNA, the CDR3 is TGTGCCAGCAGAAATCACATGAACACTGAAGCTTTCTTT.

V gene TRBV6-6 combines with J gene TRBJ1-2; no definite D call. This CDR3 comprises 12 residues. Germline V gene data show CDR1 as MNHNY and CDR2 as SVGAGI (reference sequence). Trimming removed 6 bases at V and 3 bases at J, with 8 bases between. In DNA, the CDR3 is TGTGCCAGCAGCCAGGTCGACTATGGCTACACCTTC. This sequence encodes CASSQVDYGYTF.

The chain carries TRBV19 and TRBJ1-5; possible D gene TRBD1, 5 bases. V was trimmed by 5 bases and J by 4 bases, leaving 12 bases between them. Germline values: CDR1 LNHDA, CDR2 SQIVND (reference sequence). This CDR3 comprises 14 residues. CDR3: CASSFQGGNQPQHF. Written as DNA, the CDR3 is TGTGCCAGTAGTTTCCAGGGTGGGAATCAGCCCCAGCATTTT. Together with reference TRBV19 and TRBJ1-5, the CDR3 gives the full variable domain: DGGITQSPKYLFRKEGQNVTLSCEQNLNHDAMYWYRQDPGQGLRLIYYSQIVNDFQKGDIAEGYSVSREKKESFPLTVTSAQKNPTAFYLCASSFQGGNQPQHFGDGTRLSIL.

This chain uses TRBV5-1 with TRBJ1-2; TRBD1 might be the D (5 bases). Germline V gene data show CDR1 as SGHRS and CDR2 as YFSETQ. The CDR3 is 14 amino acids. V was pared by 3 bases and J by 0 bases, with 9 bases between. The CDR3, as DNA: TGCGCCAGCAGCTCGGGGGTAGCTAACTATGGCTACACCTTC. Protein: CASSSGVANYGYTF.